The 20 T cell receptor beta chains presented below share a single source sample, sequenced in a study of blood T cell repertoires in COVID-19. Measured with immunoSEQ multiplex PCR; TCRdb has only the in-frame clones, and not every one. The sample contains around 110,000 clones, about nine tenths of which appear only once. Sequenced sample: peripheral blood. All receptors derive from a human donor with active COVID-19. The donor label of this sample is uncertain.

The chain has TRBV2 and TRBJ2-2; D is perhaps TRBD1 (6 bases). Trimming removed 5 bases at V and 6 bases at J, with 13 bases between. This CDR3 is built from 14 residues. In germline, CDR1 is SNHLY, CDR2 FYNNEI. CDR3 in amino acids: CASSLDRSPGELFF. Here the CDR3 DNA reads TGTGCCAGCAGTCTGGACAGATCACCCGGGGAGCTGTTTTTT.

The CDR3 DNA is TGTGCCAGCAGCTTGAAAGCGGGGGGGCTGGCTACGCAGTATTTT. Its translation: CASSLKAGGLATQYF. This chain connects TRBV11-2 to TRBJ2-3, with TRBD2 matching over 10 bases. CDR1 and CDR2 from the germline V gene are SGHAT and FQNNGV. The CDR3 covers 15 residues. After removal of 3 bases from V and 8 bases from J, the junction contained 8 bases not matched to a gene.

This chain links TRBV5-6 with TRBJ2-7, with D perhaps matching TRBD1 (5 bases). Trimming pared 4 bases from V and 1 base from J, leaving 9 bases between. Germline CDR1 reads SGHDT; CDR2 reads YYEEEE. CDR3 length: 13 residues. The CDR3 DNA is TGTGCCAGCAGCATAACAGGTTCCTACGAGCAGTACTTC. It is translated as CASSITGSYEQYF.

V gene TRBV27 combines with J gene TRBJ2-3; D unresolved. The germline CDR1 and CDR2 sequences are MNHEY and SMNVEV (reference sequence). The CDR3 totals 13 residues. V was trimmed by 6 bases and J by 4 bases, leaving 11 bases between them. The CDR3 loop reads CASSPTFPDTQYF. CDR3 DNA: TGTGCCAGCAGCCCTACCTTCCCAGATACGCAGTATTTT.

The V gene is TRBV29-1, the J gene TRBJ2-5; tentative D call: TRBD2 (6 bases). The CDR3 covers 14 residues. V dropped 8 bases and J dropped 5 bases, with 21 bases sitting between them. Germline lookup yields CDR1 SQVTM and CDR2 ANQGSEA. CDR3 amino acids: CSFQNGGFGETQYF. The CDR3 DNA reads TGCAGCTTCCAAAATGGGGGGTTCGGGGAGACCCAGTACTTC.

CDR3 protein: CASSASGGNAHTQYF. CDR3 nucleotide sequence: TGTGCCAGCAGCGCAAGCGGGGGGAACGCACATACGCAGTATTTT. The chain combines TRBV9 with TRBJ2-3; 9 bases fit TRBD2. The CDR3 sequence is 15 residues long. Germline values: CDR1 SGDLS, CDR2 YYNGEE. V trimming: 3 bases; J trimming: 7 bases; junction bases outside the gene matches: 9.

This clone was seen a handful of times. V gene TRBV5-5 combines with J gene TRBJ2-7; D may be TRBD1 (5 bases). The CDR3 length is 13 residues. Trimming pared 5 bases from V and 1 base from J, leaving 10 bases between. CDR1 is SGHKS, CDR2 YYEKEE, per germline (reference sequence). The CDR3 spells CASRQDGSYEQYF. The DNA for the CDR3 is TGTGCCAGCAGACAGGACGGATCCTACGAGCAGTACTTC.

The chain combines TRBV7-2 with TRBJ2-1, with D tentatively TRBD2 (6 bases). This CDR3 has 13 amino acids. Germline CDR1 and CDR2: SGHTA and FQGNSA. Trimming shortened V by 3 bases and J by 7 bases, and 10 bases separated the two germline ends. CDR3 residues: CASSLTRINEQFF. The CDR3, as DNA: TGTGCCAGCAGCTTGACTAGGATAAATGAGCAGTTCTTC. The whole variable domain, remainder taken from reference TRBV7-2 and TRBJ2-1, is GAGVSQSPSNKVTEKGKDVELRCDPISGHTALYWYRQSLGQGLEFLIYFQGNSAPDKSGLPSDRFSAERTGGSVSTLTIQRTQQEDSAVYLCASSLTRINEQFFGPGTRLTVL.

The chain joins TRBV6-2 or TRBV6-3 to TRBJ2-3, with a tentative D call TRBD2 (5 bases). This CDR3 has 14 amino acids. Germline CDR1 MNHEY, CDR2 SVGEGT. V dropped 2 bases and J dropped 2 bases, with 8 bases sitting between them. The CDR3 protein is CASSYRGHTDTQYF. In nucleotides, the CDR3 is TGTGCCAGCAGTTACCGGGGTCACACAGATACGCAGTATTTT.

J is TRBJ2-1 and V is TRBV5-8, with TRBD1 matching 11 bases. CDR3 length: 14 residues. CDR1 is SGHTS, CDR2 YDEGEE, per germline. V dropped 4 bases and J dropped 10; count of bases not matched to a gene: 7. CDR3 protein: CASSPDRGRGEQFF. Here the CDR3 DNA reads TGTGCCAGCAGCCCGGACAGGGGGCGAGGGGAGCAGTTCTTC.

The chain joins TRBV4-3 to TRBJ2-1; 9 bases are a match to TRBD2. Germline V CDR1 and CDR2: LGHNA, YSLEER. The CDR3 is made up of 18 amino acids. The trim removed 1 base at V and 7 bases at J, leaving 14 bases unmatched. Here the CDR3 reads CASSQVGILAGYDNEQFF. The DNA of the CDR3 is TGCGCCAGCAGCCAAGTTGGGATCCTAGCGGGGTATGATAATGAGCAGTTCTTC.

V usage is TRBV6-5 and J usage is TRBJ2-7; no definite D call. Per the germline V gene, CDR1 is MNHEY and CDR2 is SVGAGI. The CDR3 is made up of 14 amino acids. Trimming removed 2 bases from V and 0 bases from J, with 8 bases in between. CDR3: CASSYDYGSYEQYF. Here the CDR3 DNA reads TGTGCCAGCAGTTACGATTACGGCTCCTACGAGCAGTACTTC.

This clone occurred many times. This chain links TRBV11-2 with TRBJ2-2, with D unresolved. Deletions cut 3 bases from V and 0 bases from J, with 8 bases between. Germline-derived CDR1 and CDR2 are SGHAT and FQNNGV. This CDR3 comprises 15 residues. The CDR3 DNA reads TGTGCCAGCAGCTTTCAACGGTCGAACACCGGGGAGCTGTTTTTT. Translating it yields CASSFQRSNTGELFF.

V is TRBV29-1 and J is TRBJ2-6, with D hard to call. V shed 3 bases and J shed 1 base, with 4 bases lying between them. The length of the CDR3 is 13 residues. Germline CDR1 reads SQVTM; CDR2 reads ANQGSEA. The CDR3 nucleotides read TGCAGCGTTGACACTTCTGGGGCCAACGTCCTGACTTTC. Protein product: CSVDTSGANVLTF.

This chain uses TRBV28 with TRBJ2-7, with 7 bases aligning to TRBD1. CDR3 length: 14 amino acids. Trimming removed 4 bases from V and 0 bases from J; junction bases left unmatched: 3. In germline, CDR1 is MDHEN, CDR2 SYDVKM. As DNA, the CDR3 is TGTGCCAGCAGTTCCCGGACAGGCTCCTACGAGCAGTACTTC. It specifies CASSSRTGSYEQYF.

This clone was observed a single time. The chain uses TRBV7-6 and TRBJ2-5, with 8 bases identical to TRBD2. CDR1 and CDR2 from the germline V gene are SGHVS and FNYEAQ. The CDR3 loop spans 15 amino acids. V shed 2 bases, J shed 5 bases, and the junction held 7 bases outside the gene matches. DNA for the CDR3: TGTGCCAGCAGCTTAAAAGCGGGGGCCCTGGAGACCCAGTACTTC. Translated: CASSLKAGALETQYF.

This rearrangement joins TRBV5-1 to TRBJ2-3; 7 bases agree with TRBD1. The germline V gene encodes CDR1 SGHRS and CDR2 YFSETQ. After removal of 0 bases from V and 1 base from J, the junction contained 11 bases not matched to a gene. There are 18 residues in the CDR3. CDR3 sequence (DNA): TGCGCCAGCAGCTTGGCCATCAACAGGGGTGTAGGCACAGATACGCAGTATTTT. It yields the protein CASSLAINRGVGTDTQYF.

This clone was detected once. The chain joins TRBV19 to TRBJ2-2; the match to TRBD1 covers 9 bases. With V trimmed by 9 bases and J by 3 bases, 11 bases remained unmatched. Germline CDR1 and CDR2: LNHDA and SQIVND (reference sequence). The CDR3 is made up of 16 amino acids. The CDR3 region is CASRTTGQGHTGELFF. DNA for the CDR3: TGTGCCAGCCGCACAACGGGACAGGGCCACACCGGGGAGCTGTTTTTT.

This clone was seen only once. The chain recombines TRBV7-8 with TRBJ1-6; D is possibly TRBD1 (5 bases). V dropped 4 bases and J dropped 1 base, with 14 bases sitting between them. This CDR3 region has 17 residues. Germline V gene lookup returns CDR1 SGHVS and CDR2 FQNEAQ. CDR3 nucleotides: TGTGCCAGCAGCTCAGACAGACTGAGGTCCTATAATTCACCCCTCCACTTT. It codes for CASSSDRLRSYNSPLHF.

J is TRBJ1-4 and V is TRBV7-9; TRBD1 matches 8 bases. CDR1 and CDR2 from the germline V gene are SEHNR and FQNEAQ (reference sequence). The CDR3 loop spans 15 amino acids. After removal of 3 bases from V and 3 bases from J, the junction contained 3 bases not matched to a gene. CDR3 sequence: CASSFPTGANEKLFF. The DNA of the CDR3 is TGTGCCAGCAGCTTTCCGACAGGGGCTAATGAAAAACTGTTTTTT. Based on the CDR3 plus reference TRBV7-9 and TRBJ1-4, the full variable domain is DTGVSQNPRHKITKRGQNVTFRCDPISEHNRLYWYRQTLGQGPEFLTYFQNEAQLEKSRLLSDRFSAERPKGSFSTLEIQRTEQGDSAMYLCASSFPTGANEKLFFGSGTQLSVL.